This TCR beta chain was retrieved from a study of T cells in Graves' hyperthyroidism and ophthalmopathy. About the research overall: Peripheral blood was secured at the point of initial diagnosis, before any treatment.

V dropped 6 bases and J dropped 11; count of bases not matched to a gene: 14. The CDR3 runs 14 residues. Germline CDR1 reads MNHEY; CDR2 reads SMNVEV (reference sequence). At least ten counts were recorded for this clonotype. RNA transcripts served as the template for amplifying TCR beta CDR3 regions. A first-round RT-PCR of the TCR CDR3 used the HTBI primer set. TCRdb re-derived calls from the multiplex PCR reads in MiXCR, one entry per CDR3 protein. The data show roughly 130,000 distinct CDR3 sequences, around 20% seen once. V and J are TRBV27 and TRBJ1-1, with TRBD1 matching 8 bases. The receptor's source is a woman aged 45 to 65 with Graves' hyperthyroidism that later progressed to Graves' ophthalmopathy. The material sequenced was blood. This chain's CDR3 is CASRRDRSRGLAFF. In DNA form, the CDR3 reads TGTGCCAGCAGAAGGGACAGGTCGAGGGGGTTGGCTTTCTTT.